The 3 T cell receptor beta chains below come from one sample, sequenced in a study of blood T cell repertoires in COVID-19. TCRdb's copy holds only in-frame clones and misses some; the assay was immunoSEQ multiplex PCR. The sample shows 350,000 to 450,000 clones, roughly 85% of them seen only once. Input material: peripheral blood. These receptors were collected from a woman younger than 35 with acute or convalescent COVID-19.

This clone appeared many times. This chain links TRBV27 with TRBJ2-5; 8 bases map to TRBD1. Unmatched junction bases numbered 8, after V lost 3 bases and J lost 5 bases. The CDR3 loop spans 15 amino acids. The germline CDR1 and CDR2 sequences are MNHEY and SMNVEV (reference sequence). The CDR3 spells CASSFSFQGAETQYF. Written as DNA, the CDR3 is TGTGCCAGCAGTTTTTCATTTCAGGGGGCGGAGACCCAGTACTTC.

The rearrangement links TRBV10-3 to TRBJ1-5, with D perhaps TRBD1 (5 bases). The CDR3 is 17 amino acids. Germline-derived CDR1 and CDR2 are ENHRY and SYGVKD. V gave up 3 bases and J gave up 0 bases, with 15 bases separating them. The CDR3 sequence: CAISDRQGWDSNQPQHF. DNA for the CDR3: TGTGCCATCAGTGATCGGCAGGGCTGGGATAGCAATCAGCCCCAGCATTTT.

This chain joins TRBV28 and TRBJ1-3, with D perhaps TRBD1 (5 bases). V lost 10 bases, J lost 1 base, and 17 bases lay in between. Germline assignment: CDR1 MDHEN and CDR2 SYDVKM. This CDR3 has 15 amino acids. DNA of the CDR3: TGTGCCACCCGGATGGGGGGTCTATCTGGAAACACCATATATTTT. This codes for CATRMGGLSGNTIYF.